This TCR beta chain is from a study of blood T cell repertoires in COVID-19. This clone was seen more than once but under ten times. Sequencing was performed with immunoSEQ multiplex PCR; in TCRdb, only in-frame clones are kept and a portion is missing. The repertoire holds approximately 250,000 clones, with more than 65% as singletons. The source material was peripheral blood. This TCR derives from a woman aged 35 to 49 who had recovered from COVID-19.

In DNA form, the CDR3 reads TGTGCCAGCAGCCAAGTTGGAACAGGCCCTTGGTCACCCCTCCACTTT. Translation: CASSQVGTGPWSPLHF. The chain combines TRBV3-1 (or the pseudogene TRBV3-2) with TRBJ1-6; tentatively, D is TRBD1 (5 bases). The V end lost 1 base, the J end lost 10 bases, and 17 bases lay between the germline ends. Looked up from germline, CDR1 is LGHDT and CDR2 is YNNKEL (reference sequence). CDR3 length: 16 residues.